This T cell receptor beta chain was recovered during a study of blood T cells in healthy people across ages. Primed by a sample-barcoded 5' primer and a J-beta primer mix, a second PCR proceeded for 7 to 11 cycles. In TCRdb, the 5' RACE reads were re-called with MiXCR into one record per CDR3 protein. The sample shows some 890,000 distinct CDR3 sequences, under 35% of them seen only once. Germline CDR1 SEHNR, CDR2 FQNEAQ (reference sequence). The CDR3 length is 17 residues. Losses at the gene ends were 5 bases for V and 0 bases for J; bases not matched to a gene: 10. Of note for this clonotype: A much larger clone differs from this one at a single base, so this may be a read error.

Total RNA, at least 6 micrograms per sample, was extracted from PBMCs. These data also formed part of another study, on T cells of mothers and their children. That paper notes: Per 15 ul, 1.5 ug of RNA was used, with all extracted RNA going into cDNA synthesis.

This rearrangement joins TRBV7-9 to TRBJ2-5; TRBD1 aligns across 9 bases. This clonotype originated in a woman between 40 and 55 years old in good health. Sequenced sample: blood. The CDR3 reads CASSVGTGSANQETQYF. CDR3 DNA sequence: TGTGCCAGCAGCGTAGGGACAGGGTCTGCCAACCAAGAGACCCAGTACTTC. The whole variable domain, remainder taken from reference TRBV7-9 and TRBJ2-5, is DTGVSQNPRHKITKRGQNVTFRCDPISEHNRLYWYRQTLGQGPEFLTYFQNEAQLEKSRLLSDRFSAERPKGSFSTLEIQRTEQGDSAMYLCASSVGTGSANQETQYFGPGTRLLVL.